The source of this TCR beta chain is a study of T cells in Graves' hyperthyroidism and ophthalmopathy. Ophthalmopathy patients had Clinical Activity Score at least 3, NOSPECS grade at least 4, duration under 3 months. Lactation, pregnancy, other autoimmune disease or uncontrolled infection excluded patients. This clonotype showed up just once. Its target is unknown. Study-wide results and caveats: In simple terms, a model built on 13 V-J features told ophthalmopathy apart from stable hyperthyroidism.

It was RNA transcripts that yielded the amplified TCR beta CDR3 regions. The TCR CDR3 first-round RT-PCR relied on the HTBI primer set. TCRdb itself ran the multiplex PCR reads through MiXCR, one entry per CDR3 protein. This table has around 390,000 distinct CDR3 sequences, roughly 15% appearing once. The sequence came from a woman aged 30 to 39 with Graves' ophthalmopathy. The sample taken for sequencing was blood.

The CDR3 region has the DNA TGTGCCAGCAATTGGGAGGGCTCTGATTACAATGAGCAGTTCTTC. Protein product: CASNWEGSDYNEQFF. This chain links TRBV28 with TRBJ2-1; 7 nucleotides line up with TRBD2. Germline V lookup: CDR1 MDHEN, CDR2 SYDVKM. V trimming: 7 bases; J trimming: 4 bases; junction bases outside the gene matches: 10. The CDR3 runs 15 residues.